Listed below are T cell receptor beta chains from one sample, sequenced in a study of cytomegalovirus exposure and HLA in healthy donors. Measured with immunoSEQ multiplex PCR; TCRdb has only the in-frame clones, and not every one. This sample has about 74,000 clones, with 90% to 95% found just once. Material: PBMCs. The receptors were gathered from a man aged 18 to 29 in good health and CMV-seropositive. CDR3s include the opening cysteine and the closing phenylalanine or tryptophan. The order of the fields is J gene, V gene, D gene, CDR3 protein, CDR3 DNA. The D gene is left open where the match is weak.

TRBJ2-1 | TRBV9 | TRBD2 | CASSVATGGGLGDNEQFF | TGTGCCAGCAGCGTAGCTACGGGAGGGGGTCTGGGGGACAATGAGCAGTTCTTC
TRBJ2-3 | TRBV9 | TRBD2 | CASSGGTSGTDTQYF | TGTGCCAGCAGCGGTGGGACTAGCGGCACAGATACGCAGTATTTT
TRBJ2-3 | TRBV2 | . | CASTAGRDYTDTQYF | TGTGCCAGCACCGCGGGGCGGGATTACACAGATACGCAGTATTTT
TRBJ2-2 | TRBV30 | TRBD2 | CAWSVETSGRTGELFF | TGTGCCTGGAGTGTTGAGACTAGCGGGAGAACCGGGGAGCTGTTTTTT
TRBJ2-3 | TRBV27 | . | CASSSLNRDPFTDTQYF | TGTGCCAGCAGTTCGTTGAACAGGGATCCGTTTACAGATACGCAGTATTTT
TRBJ2-1 | TRBV14 | TRBD2 | CASSHKQRGYNEQFF | TGTGCCAGCAGCCACAAGCAGCGGGGTTACAATGAGCAGTTCTTC
TRBJ1-5 | TRBV6-6 | TRBD1 | CASSRDRLNQPQHF | TGTGCCAGCAGCCGGGACAGGTTAAATCAGCCCCAGCATTTT
TRBJ1-2 | TRBV28 | . | CASSVQGNYGYTF | TGTGCCAGCAGTGTACAGGGAAACTATGGCTACACCTTC
TRBJ2-7 | TRBV9 | . | CASSVAAGAFDEQYF | TGTGCCAGCAGCGTAGCAGCAGGGGCCTTTGACGAGCAGTACTTC
TRBJ1-2 | TRBV28 | . | CASSFVTGPYGYTF | TGTGCCAGCAGTTTCGTGACAGGCCCCTATGGCTACACCTTC
TRBJ2-5 | TRBV11-3 | . | CASRLQDSAQYF | TGTGCCAGCAGACTCCAAGATTCTGCCCAGTACTTC